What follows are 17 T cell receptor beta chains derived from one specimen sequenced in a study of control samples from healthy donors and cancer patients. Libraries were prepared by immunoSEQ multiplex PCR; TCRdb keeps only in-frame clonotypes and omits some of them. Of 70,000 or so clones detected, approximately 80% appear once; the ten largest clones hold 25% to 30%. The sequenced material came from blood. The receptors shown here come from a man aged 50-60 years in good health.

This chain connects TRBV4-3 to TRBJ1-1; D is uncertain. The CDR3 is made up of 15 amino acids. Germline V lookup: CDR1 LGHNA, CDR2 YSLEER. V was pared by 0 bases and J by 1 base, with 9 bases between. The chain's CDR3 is CASSQDSRANTEAFF. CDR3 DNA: TGCGCCAGCAGCCAAGATTCCCGGGCGAACACTGAAGCTTTCTTT.

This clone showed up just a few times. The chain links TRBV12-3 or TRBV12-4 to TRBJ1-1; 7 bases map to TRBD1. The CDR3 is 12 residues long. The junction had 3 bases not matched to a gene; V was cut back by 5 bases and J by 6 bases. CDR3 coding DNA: TGTGCCAGCAGTCCCCAGGGGGCTGAAGCTTTCTTT. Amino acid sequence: CASSPQGAEAFF.

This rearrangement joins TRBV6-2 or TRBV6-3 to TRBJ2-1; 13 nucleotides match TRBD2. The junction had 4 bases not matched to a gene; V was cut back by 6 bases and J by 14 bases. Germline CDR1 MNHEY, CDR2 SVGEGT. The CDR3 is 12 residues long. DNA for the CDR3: TGTGCCAGCAGCCTCGGACTAGCGGGGGAGTTCTTC. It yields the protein CASSLGLAGEFF.

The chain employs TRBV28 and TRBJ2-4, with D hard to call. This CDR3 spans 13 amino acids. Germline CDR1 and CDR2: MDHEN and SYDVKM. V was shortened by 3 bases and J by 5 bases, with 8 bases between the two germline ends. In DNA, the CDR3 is TGTGCCAGCAGTTTCAGGTTGGAAAACATTCAGTACTTC. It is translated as CASSFRLENIQYF.

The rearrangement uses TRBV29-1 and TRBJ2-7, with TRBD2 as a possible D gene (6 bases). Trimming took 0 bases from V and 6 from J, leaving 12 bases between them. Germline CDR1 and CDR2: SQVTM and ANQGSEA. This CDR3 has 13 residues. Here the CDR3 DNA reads TGCAGCGTTGAAGAGGGGGAGGTTTCCGAGCAGTACTTC. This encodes CSVEEGEVSEQYF.

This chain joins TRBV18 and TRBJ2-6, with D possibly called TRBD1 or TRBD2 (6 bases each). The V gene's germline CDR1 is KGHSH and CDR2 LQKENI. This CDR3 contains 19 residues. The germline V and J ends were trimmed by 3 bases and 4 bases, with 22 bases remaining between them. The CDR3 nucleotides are TGTGCCAGCTCACCCCGTACCGAGGGGGGCGTCACCGGGGCCAACGTCCTGACTTTC. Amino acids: CASSPRTEGGVTGANVLTF.

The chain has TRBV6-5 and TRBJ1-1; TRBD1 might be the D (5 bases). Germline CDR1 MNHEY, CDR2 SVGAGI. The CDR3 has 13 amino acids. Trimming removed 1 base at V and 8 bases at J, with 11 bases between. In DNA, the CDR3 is TGTGCCAGCAGTTACTACCACGGACAAGAAGCTTTCTTT. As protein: CASSYYHGQEAFF.

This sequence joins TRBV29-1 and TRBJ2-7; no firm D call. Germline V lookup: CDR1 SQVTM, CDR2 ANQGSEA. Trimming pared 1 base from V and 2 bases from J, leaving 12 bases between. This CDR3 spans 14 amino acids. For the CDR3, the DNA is TGCAGCGTTGAAGGGGCGGCAGACACCTACGAGCAGTACTTC. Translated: CSVEGAADTYEQYF.

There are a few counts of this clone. CDR3 bases: TGTGCCAGTAGTACTGTGACAGGAGTTAGCACAGATACGCAGTATTTT. It is translated as CASSTVTGVSTDTQYF. The chain joins TRBV19 to TRBJ2-3, with D possibly matching TRBD1 (6 bases). Germline V gene lookup returns CDR1 LNHDA and CDR2 SQIVND (reference sequence). Trimming removed 4 bases at V and 0 bases at J, with 14 bases between. This CDR3 is 16 amino acids long.

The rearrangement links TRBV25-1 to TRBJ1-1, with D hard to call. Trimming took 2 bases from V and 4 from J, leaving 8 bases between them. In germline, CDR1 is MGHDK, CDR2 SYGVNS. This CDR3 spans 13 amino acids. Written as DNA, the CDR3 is TGTGCCAGCAGTGAAGCAGGTTTCACTGAAGCTTTCTTT. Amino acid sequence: CASSEAGFTEAFF.

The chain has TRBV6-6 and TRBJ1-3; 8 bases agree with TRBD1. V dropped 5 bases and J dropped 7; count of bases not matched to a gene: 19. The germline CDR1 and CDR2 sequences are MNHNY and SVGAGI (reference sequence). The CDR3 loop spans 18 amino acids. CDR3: CASSRTPIGQGARNTIYF. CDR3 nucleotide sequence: TGTGCCAGCAGTCGTACTCCGATTGGGCAGGGGGCAAGGAACACCATATATTTT.

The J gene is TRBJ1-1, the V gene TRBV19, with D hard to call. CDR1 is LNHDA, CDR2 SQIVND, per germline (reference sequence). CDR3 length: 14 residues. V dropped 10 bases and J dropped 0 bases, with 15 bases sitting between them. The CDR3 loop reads CATRPLALNTEAFF. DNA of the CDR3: TGTGCCACCCGGCCCCTGGCTCTGAACACTGAAGCTTTCTTT. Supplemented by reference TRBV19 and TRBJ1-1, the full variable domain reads DGGITQSPKYLFRKEGQNVTLSCEQNLNHDAMYWYRQDPGQGLRLIYYSQIVNDFQKGDIAEGYSVSREKKESFPLTVTSAQKNPTAFYLCATRPLALNTEAFFGQGTRLTVV.

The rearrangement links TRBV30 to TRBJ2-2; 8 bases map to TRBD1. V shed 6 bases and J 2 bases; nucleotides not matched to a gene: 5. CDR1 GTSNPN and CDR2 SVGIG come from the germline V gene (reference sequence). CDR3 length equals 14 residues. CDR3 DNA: TGTGCCTGTCCGGGACAGGACAACACCGGGGAGCTGTTTTTT. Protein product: CACPGQDNTGELFF.

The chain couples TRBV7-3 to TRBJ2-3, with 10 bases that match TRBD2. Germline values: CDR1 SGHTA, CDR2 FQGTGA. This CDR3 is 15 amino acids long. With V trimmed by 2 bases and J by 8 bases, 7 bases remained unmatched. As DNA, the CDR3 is TGTGCCAGCAGCTTATCAGCGGGAGGGCCGAGTACGCAGTATTTT. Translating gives CASSLSAGGPSTQYF.

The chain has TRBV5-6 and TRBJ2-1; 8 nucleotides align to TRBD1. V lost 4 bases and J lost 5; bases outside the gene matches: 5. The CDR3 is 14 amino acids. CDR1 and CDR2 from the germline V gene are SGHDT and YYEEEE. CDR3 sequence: CASSPQTGDNEQFF. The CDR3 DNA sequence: TGTGCCAGCAGCCCTCAGACAGGGGACAATGAGCAGTTCTTC.

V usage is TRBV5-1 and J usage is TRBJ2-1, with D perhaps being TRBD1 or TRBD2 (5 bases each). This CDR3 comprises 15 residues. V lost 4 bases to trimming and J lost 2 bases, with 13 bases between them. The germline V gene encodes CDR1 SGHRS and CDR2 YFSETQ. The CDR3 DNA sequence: TGCGCCAGCAGCCTCCGGGACGTTACCTACAATGAGCAGTTCTTC. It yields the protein CASSLRDVTYNEQFF.

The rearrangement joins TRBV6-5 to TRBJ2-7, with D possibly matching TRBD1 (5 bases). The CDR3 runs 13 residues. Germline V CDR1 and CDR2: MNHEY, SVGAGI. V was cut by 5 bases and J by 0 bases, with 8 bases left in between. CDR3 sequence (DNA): TGTGCCAGCAGTCAGGGCAGCTCCTACGAGCAGTACTTC. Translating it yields CASSQGSSYEQYF.